This TCR beta chain was identified during a study of blood T cell repertoires in COVID-19. The overall study: Sites in the United States, Italy and Spain provided acute and convalescent COVID-19 samples. T cells, B-cell-depleted T cells, or PBMCs supplied cDNA or gDNA.

Original processing notes: Amplification of reference gene primers was used by the study to estimate nucleated cell counts. The repertoire was sequenced with immunoSEQ multiplex PCR; TCRdb's copy has only in-frame clones and lacks some. V and J calls and clone size are those listed in that table; D and trimming were worked out from the DNA. The sample lists about 200,000 clones; roughly 90% were seen once. This CDR3 spans 13 amino acids. This sequence was found in a woman aged 40 to 50 with acute or convalescent COVID-19. The V call is TRBV21-1, the J call TRBJ2-7; the table's D call TRBD1 went unverified against the DNA. TRBV21-1 is a listed pseudogene. Material for sequencing was peripheral blood. The DNA of the CDR3 is TGTGCCAGCATAAAGGGGGTCTCCTACGAGCAGTACGTC. This sequence encodes CASIKGVSYEQYV.